The 14 T cell receptor beta chains reported below all come from one sample, sequenced in a study of cytomegalovirus exposure and HLA in healthy donors. 13 Jbeta primers and 60 Vbeta primers were used for the PCR. Using immunoSEQ multiplex PCR, the repertoire was profiled, and TCRdb retains in-frame clones only, with some absent. The sample shows tens of thousands of clones, 50% to 80% of them seen only once. Sequenced input: PBMCs. These receptors came from a man in his forties or fifties in good health and CMV-seropositive.

This chain connects TRBV5-1 to TRBJ1-3; D gene unclear. The CDR3 spans 16 residues. Trimming removed 0 bases from V and 0 bases from J, with 10 bases in between. CDR1 is SGHRS and CDR2 is YFSETQ in the germline V gene. Here the CDR3 reads CASSLAGFRSGNTIYF. CDR3 sequence (DNA): TGCGCCAGCAGCTTGGCGGGGTTTCGCTCTGGAAACACCATATATTTT.

This clone was picked up a small number of times. The chain carries TRBV5-4 and TRBJ2-7; 8 bases are shared with TRBD2. The CDR3 sequence is 15 residues long. The V and J ends lost 4 bases and 1 base, in that order; junction bases with no gene match: 7. Germline lookup yields CDR1 SGHNT and CDR2 YYREEE (reference sequence). The CDR3 reads CASSPGLGISYEQYF. CDR3 in DNA: TGTGCCAGCAGCCCGGGACTAGGGATATCCTACGAGCAGTACTTC.

The J gene is TRBJ2-1, the V gene TRBV15; D possibly corresponds to TRBD2 (5 bases). The CDR3 is 16 amino acids. Trimming took 0 bases from V and 2 from J, leaving 11 bases between them. Germline V gene sequence: CDR1 LNHNV, CDR2 YYDKDF (reference sequence). The CDR3 reads CATSRDSRVTYNEQFF. The CDR3 nucleotides read TGTGCCACCAGCAGAGATTCGCGGGTGACCTACAATGAGCAGTTCTTC.

The rearrangement joins TRBV6-1 to TRBJ1-4; a possible D gene is TRBD1 (5 bases). Germline V gene data show CDR1 as MNHNS and CDR2 as SASEGT. The CDR3 spans 15 residues. The V gene lost 1 base and the J gene lost 3 bases, with 9 bases spanning the gap. The CDR3 region has the DNA TGTGCCAGCAGTGAAGAAGGGGTTGCTAATGAAAAACTGTTTTTT. Translation: CASSEEGVANEKLFF.

This chain uses TRBV2 with TRBJ2-7; 9 bases match TRBD1. Looked up from germline, CDR1 is SNHLY and CDR2 is FYNNEI. The trim removed 7 bases at V and 6 bases at J, leaving 7 bases unmatched. The CDR3 is 13 amino acids. CDR3 bases: TGTGCCAGCAAAAGGACAGGGGAGGTCGAGCAGTACTTC. Amino acids: CASKRTGEVEQYF.

This clone was detected only once. The rearrangement joins TRBV7-2 to TRBJ2-7; the match to TRBD2 covers 8 bases. CDR1 is SGHTA, CDR2 FQGNSA, per germline. The trim removed 3 bases at V and 3 bases at J, leaving 4 bases unmatched. The CDR3 consists of 14 residues. The CDR3 here is CASSFRGGIYEQYF. The CDR3 DNA sequence: TGTGCCAGCAGCTTCCGCGGGGGGATCTACGAGCAGTACTTC.

This clone came up a few times. The chain combines TRBV11-2 with TRBJ1-4, with D unresolved. Germline V gene sequence: CDR1 SGHAT, CDR2 FQNNGV. The CDR3 contains 11 residues. The V gene lost 8 bases and the J gene lost 8 bases, with 9 bases spanning the gap. The CDR3 loop is CASGRREKLFF. The CDR3 DNA reads TGTGCCAGCGGGCGGAGGGAAAAACTGTTTTTT.

The V gene is TRBV5-4, the J gene TRBJ1-3; D is unresolved. Trimming removed 3 bases from V and 0 bases from J, with 13 bases in between. The germline V gene encodes CDR1 SGHNT and CDR2 YYREEE (reference sequence). The CDR3 covers 16 residues. CDR3 sequence (DNA): TGTGCCAGCAGCTCTAGGTCGGGGAACTCTGGAAACACCATATATTTT. Its protein is CASSSRSGNSGNTIYF.

The rearrangement links TRBV27 to TRBJ2-3; TRBD1 is a possible D gene (5 bases). This CDR3 contains 18 residues. Germline CDR1 is MNHEY and CDR2 is SMNVEV (reference sequence). Trimming removed 2 bases from V and 3 bases from J, with 21 bases in between. CDR3 bases: TGTGCCAGCAGTTTACTCCCAGGGCAGGGCGTGAGGACAGATACGCAGTATTTT. This translates into CASSLLPGQGVRTDTQYF.

This clone was seen just once. The chain recombines TRBV4-1 with TRBJ1-1; 7 positions match TRBD1. The CDR3 sequence is 15 residues long. Germline CDR1 reads MGHRA; CDR2 reads YSYEKL. The V gene end was trimmed by 0 bases and the J gene end by 1 base; junction bases not matched to a gene: 2. CDR3 protein: CASSQDRTGNTEAFF. The CDR3 bases are TGCGCCAGCAGCCAAGATCGGACAGGGAACACTGAAGCTTTCTTT.

V usage is TRBV7-6 and J usage is TRBJ1-2; TRBD1 aligns across 7 bases. With V trimmed by 5 bases and J by 5 bases, 5 bases remained unmatched. In germline, CDR1 is SGHVS, CDR2 FNYEAQ. The CDR3 has 13 amino acids. The CDR3 region is CASSQGGAYGYTF. The CDR3 DNA sequence: TGTGCCAGCAGCCAAGGGGGCGCTTATGGCTACACCTTC.

The chain combines TRBV5-4 with TRBJ2-1, with a tentative D call TRBD1 (6 bases). Germline assignment: CDR1 SGHNT and CDR2 YYREEE (reference sequence). This CDR3 is built from 14 residues. V lost 4 bases, J lost 2 bases, and 10 bases lay in between. DNA for the CDR3: TGTGCCAGCAGCCCCGGACAGACCTACAATGAGCAGTTCTTC. It codes for CASSPGQTYNEQFF. The variable domain in full, completed from reference TRBV5-4 and TRBJ2-1, reads ETGVTQSPTHLIKTRGQQVTLRCSSQSGHNTVSWYQQALGQGPQFIFQYYREEENGRGNFPPRFSGLQFPNYSSELNVNALELDDSALYLCASSPGQTYNEQFFGPGTRLTVL.

The chain recombines TRBV6-5 with TRBJ1-5; 11 bases align to TRBD1. V lost 6 bases and J lost 9; bases outside the gene matches: 10. This CDR3 has 15 residues. Germline assignment: CDR1 MNHEY and CDR2 SVGAGI. Written as DNA, the CDR3 is TGTGCCAGCAGACTTGGACAGGGGGCAGGCCGGCCCCAGCATTTT. Translated, it gives CASRLGQGAGRPQHF.

V and J are TRBV19 and TRBJ2-7, with a possible D match to TRBD2 (5 bases). Germline-derived CDR1 and CDR2 are LNHDA and SQIVND (reference sequence). Between the trimmed V and J ends, which lost 7 bases and 3 bases, there was a span of 13 bases. The CDR3 length is 13 residues. The CDR3 region is CASKGSRGYEQYF. Written as DNA, the CDR3 is TGTGCCAGTAAAGGATCCCGGGGCTACGAGCAGTACTTC. The full variable domain, completed using reference TRBV19 and TRBJ2-7, is DGGITQSPKYLFRKEGQNVTLSCEQNLNHDAMYWYRQDPGQGLRLIYYSQIVNDFQKGDIAEGYSVSREKKESFPLTVTSAQKNPTAFYLCASKGSRGYEQYFGPGTRLTVT.